A selection of T cell receptor beta chains follows, all from one sample in a study of cytotoxic CD8 clonotypes in ibrutinib-treated CLL. Sequencing was performed with immunoSEQ multiplex PCR; in TCRdb, only in-frame clones are kept and a portion is missing. The sample carries 50,000 to 65,000 clones, over 60% recorded once. Specimen: PBMCs, collected after 12 months of ibrutinib treatment. These receptors all stem from a human donor with chronic lymphocytic leukemia. Both conserved end residues are part of each CDR3. The D gene is left open where the match is weak. Size is omitted from some rows. Given values are once, few, many or a class for expanded clones.

CDR3 protein,CDR3 DNA,clone size,D gene,J gene,V gene
CASSLAAEGYEQYF,TGCGCCAGCAGCTTGGCGGCTGAGGGATACGAGCAGTACTTC,NA,NA,TRBJ2-7,TRBV5-1
CASSPTSGRDIGQFF,TGTGCCAGCTCACCGACTAGCGGGAGGGATATCGGGCAGTTCTTC,NA,TRBD2,TRBJ2-1,TRBV18
CASSPLAGGPSGTDTQYF,TGCGCCAGCAGCCCCCTAGCGGGAGGGCCCTCGGGCACAGATACGCAGTATTTT,once,TRBD2,TRBJ2-3,TRBV4-1
CASSPPSGGRDNEQFF,TGTGCCAGCTCACCACCTAGCGGGGGCCGCGACAATGAGCAGTTCTTC,NA,TRBD2,TRBJ2-1,TRBV18
CASSLGGQGAGETQYF,TGTGCCAGCAGCTTAGGGGGACAGGGGGCGGGGGAGACCCAGTACTTC,few,TRBD1,TRBJ2-5,TRBV28
CASSRLTSGPPLNWGEQFF,TGTGCCAGCAGCCGGTTGACTAGCGGGCCGCCGTTAAATTGGGGGGAGCAGTTCTTC,once,TRBD2,TRBJ2-1,TRBV5-6
CASSLGQGGTGELFF,TGTGCCAGCAGCCTGGGACAGGGGGGCACCGGGGAGCTGTTTTTT,many,TRBD1,TRBJ2-2,TRBV7-3
CASSSRRADTGELFF,TGTGCCAGCAGCTCCCGAAGGGCGGATACCGGGGAGCTGTTTTTT,NA,NA,TRBJ2-2,TRBV7-3
CASRENTADIKNTGELFF,TGTGCCAGCAGAGAAAACACGGCCGACATAAAGAACACCGGGGAGCTGTTTTTT,NA,NA,TRBJ2-2,TRBV6-9
CASSPESRSSYEQYF,TGTGCCAGCAGTCCCGAAAGTCGAAGCTCCTACGAGCAGTACTTC,NA,NA,TRBJ2-7,TRBV7-6
CASIRRASYEQYF,TGTGCCAGCATTCGAAGGGCCTCCTACGAGCAGTACTTC,NA,NA,TRBJ2-7,TRBV2
CASSTLPPGLLNTEAFF,TGTGCCAGTAGTACCCTTCCCCCGGGACTGTTGAACACTGAAGCTTTCTTT,NA,NA,TRBJ1-1,TRBV19
CSVEGTVGRGPYEQYF,TGCAGCGTTGAAGGCACCGTCGGTAGGGGGCCTTACGAGCAGTACTTC,NA,TRBD1,TRBJ2-7,TRBV29-1
CAWIRGRYTGSEAFF,TGTGCCTGGATTAGAGGGCGGTACACCGGGTCTGAAGCTTTCTTT,NA,NA,TRBJ1-1,TRBV30
CASKGRVTGELFF,TGTGCCAGCAAAGGCAGGGTCACCGGGGAGCTGTTTTTT,NA,NA,TRBJ2-2,TRBV2
CASSLVSQGTGANVLTF,TGCGCCAGCAGCTTGGTTTCACAGGGGACTGGGGCCAACGTCCTGACTTTC,NA,TRBD1,TRBJ2-6,TRBV5-1
CASSEGIGQPQHF,TGTGCCAGCAGTGAAGGGATAGGTCAGCCCCAGCATTTT,NA,NA,TRBJ1-5,TRBV2
CASSPQGAGYGYTF,TGTGCCAGCAGCCCGCAGGGGGCGGGGTATGGCTACACCTTC,NA,TRBD1,TRBJ1-2,TRBV7-2
CASSNYGTENEKLFF,TGTGCCAGCAGCAACTACGGGACAGAGAATGAAAAACTGTTTTTT,NA,TRBD1,TRBJ1-4,TRBV11-1
CASSFYTGELFF,TGTGCCAGCAGCTTTTACACCGGGGAGCTGTTTTTT,NA,NA,TRBJ2-2,TRBV7-9
CASSPPLYYGYTF,TGTGCCAGCAGTCCCCCGCTCTACTATGGCTACACCTTC,NA,NA,TRBJ1-2,TRBV28
CASQLGASGREETQYF,TGTGCCAGCCAGCTTGGGGCTAGCGGGAGGGAAGAGACCCAGTACTTC,few,TRBD2,TRBJ2-5,TRBV5-4
CASSFRGLGMNTEAFF,TGTGCCAGCAGTTTTAGGGGGCTGGGTATGAACACTGAAGCTTTCTTT,once,TRBD1,TRBJ1-1,TRBV28
CARSPGTGRDEQYF,TGTGCCAGGAGCCCCGGAACAGGGCGCGACGAGCAGTACTTC,NA,NA,TRBJ2-7,TRBV5-6
CASFSYRENSHEQYF,TGTGCCAGCTTTTCGTACAGGGAGAATTCCCACGAGCAGTACTTC,few,NA,TRBJ2-7,TRBV28
CASSPPPGRVDEQFF,TGTGCCAGCTCACCACCTCCCGGGAGGGTCGATGAGCAGTTCTTC,few,TRBD2,TRBJ2-1,TRBV18
CATSSANYGYTF,TGTGCCACCAGCAGCGCCAACTATGGCTACACCTTC,few,NA,TRBJ1-2,TRBV15
CASSPSPAGAHNEQFF,TGTGCCAGCAGCCCCTCCCCAGCGGGAGCCCACAATGAGCAGTTCTTC,few,NA,TRBJ2-1,TRBV5-2
CASSPPWTGEMNIQYF,TGTGCCAGCTCACCACCGTGGACAGGGGAAATGAACATTCAGTACTTC,NA,TRBD1,TRBJ2-4,TRBV18
CATSIGQINEQFF,TGTGCCACCAGCATAGGACAGATCAATGAGCAGTTCTTC,NA,NA,TRBJ2-1,TRBV15
CASSRTGGGNTIYF,TGTGCCAGCAGCCGGACAGGGGGAGGAAACACCATATATTTT,NA,TRBD1,TRBJ1-3,TRBV28
CASSSRDEQFF,TGTGCCAGCAGTTCCCGGGATGAGCAGTTCTTC,NA,NA,TRBJ2-1,TRBV28
CASSSGGTGTQYF,TGTGCCAGCAGCTCGGGCGGGACGGGGACCCAGTACTTC,NA,NA,TRBJ2-5,TRBV7-2
CASSTSYYTGELFF,TGTGCCAGCAGCACTTCCTATTACACCGGGGAGCTGTTTTTT,few,NA,TRBJ2-2,TRBV7-3
CASSPSNEQFF,TGCGCCAGCAGCCCCAGCAATGAGCAGTTCTTC,NA,NA,TRBJ2-1,TRBV5-1
CASRRPVETQYF,TGTGCCAGCAGGCGACCGGTGGAGACCCAGTACTTC,NA,NA,TRBJ2-5,TRBV28
CASSRTRAYEQYF,TGTGCCAGCAGCCGGACTAGGGCCTACGAGCAGTACTTC,NA,TRBD2,TRBJ2-7,TRBV7-2
CASSLPGQGGYNEQFF,TGTGCCAGCAGCCTGCCGGGACAGGGTGGTTACAATGAGCAGTTCTTC,NA,TRBD1,TRBJ2-1,TRBV5-4
CASSLGLAGALGTDTQYF,TGTGCCAGCAGCTTAGGGCTAGCGGGAGCGTTGGGCACAGATACGCAGTATTTT,few,TRBD2,TRBJ2-3,TRBV7-3
CSVVQRGYQETQYF,TGCAGCGTTGTGCAGCGAGGGTACCAAGAGACCCAGTACTTC,NA,NA,TRBJ2-5,TRBV29-1
CASSFPQGVIGYTF,TGTGCCAGCAGTTTTCCACAGGGGGTCATTGGCTACACCTTC,NA,TRBD1,TRBJ1-2,TRBV28
CASSQDRPPLSTDTQYF,TGTGCCAGCAGCCAAGATAGGCCTCCTCTCAGCACAGATACGCAGTATTTT,NA,NA,TRBJ2-3,TRBV4-2
CASSQEGTGDYEQYF,TGTGCCAGCAGCCAAGAGGGGACAGGGGACTACGAGCAGTACTTC,NA,TRBD1,TRBJ2-7,TRBV4-2
CASSYREETQYF,TGTGCCAGCAGTTACAGAGAAGAGACCCAGTACTTC,NA,NA,TRBJ2-5,TRBV2
CASTSTGSGNTEAFF,TGTGCCAGCACCTCGACAGGGTCAGGGAACACTGAAGCTTTCTTT,NA,TRBD1,TRBJ1-1,TRBV9
CASSTGLAGNEQFF,TGTGCCAGCAGCACTGGACTAGCGGGAAATGAGCAGTTCTTC,NA,TRBD2,TRBJ2-1,TRBV7-2
CASRFTGSGANVLTF,TGTGCCAGCAGATTTACAGGGTCTGGGGCCAACGTCCTGACTTTC,NA,NA,TRBJ2-6,TRBV7-9
CASSQRSSDYSYNEQFF,TGCGCCAGCAGCCAAAGATCCTCGGACTACTCCTACAATGAGCAGTTCTTC,NA,NA,TRBJ2-1,TRBV4-1
CASSSLGPGELFF,TGTGCCAGCAGTTCCCTAGGGCCCGGGGAGCTGTTTTTT,once,NA,TRBJ2-2,TRBV28
CASTPGLAYEQYF,TGTGCCAGCACTCCGGGACTAGCCTACGAGCAGTACTTC,NA,TRBD2,TRBJ2-7,TRBV6-5
CASSLRQGGSEKLFF,TGTGCCAGCAGTTTAAGACAGGGAGGTAGTGAAAAACTGTTTTTT,NA,TRBD1,TRBJ1-4,TRBV28
CASSLWGPGGNTIYF,TGTGCCAGCAGCTTATGGGGTCCGGGTGGAAACACCATATATTTT,NA,NA,TRBJ1-3,TRBV13
CASSQDWTSGGDTQYF,TGCGCCAGCAGCCAAGATTGGACTAGTGGGGGGGATACGCAGTATTTT,NA,TRBD2,TRBJ2-3,TRBV4-3
CASRAGTGIAGELFF,TGTGCCAGCAGAGCCGGGACAGGGATCGCCGGGGAGCTGTTTTTT,NA,TRBD1,TRBJ2-2,TRBV6-1
CASSSNRGQGSSLYEQYF,TGTGCCAGCAGTTCCAACAGGGGACAGGGGTCATCCCTCTACGAGCAGTACTTC,NA,TRBD1,TRBJ2-7,TRBV28
CASRPTGKGIQYF,TGTGCCAGCAGGCCGACAGGGAAAGGCATTCAGTACTTC,NA,TRBD1,TRBJ2-4,TRBV28